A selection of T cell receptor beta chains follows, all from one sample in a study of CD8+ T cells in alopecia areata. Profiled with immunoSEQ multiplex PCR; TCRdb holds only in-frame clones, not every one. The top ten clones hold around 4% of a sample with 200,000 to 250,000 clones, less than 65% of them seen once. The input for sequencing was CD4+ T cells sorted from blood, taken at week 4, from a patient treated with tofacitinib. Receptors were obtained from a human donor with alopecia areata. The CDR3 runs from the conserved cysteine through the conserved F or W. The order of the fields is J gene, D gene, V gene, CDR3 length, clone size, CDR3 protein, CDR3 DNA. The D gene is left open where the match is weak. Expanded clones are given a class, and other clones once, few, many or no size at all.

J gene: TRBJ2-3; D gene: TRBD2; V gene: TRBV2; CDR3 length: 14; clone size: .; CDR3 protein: CARNLAGATDTQYF; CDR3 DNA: TGTGCCAGGAATCTAGCGGGGGCTACAGATACGCAGTATTTT
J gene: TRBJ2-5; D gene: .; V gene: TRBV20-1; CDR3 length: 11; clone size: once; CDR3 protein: CSAGFQETQYF; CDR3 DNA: TGCAGTGCTGGGTTTCAAGAGACCCAGTACTTC
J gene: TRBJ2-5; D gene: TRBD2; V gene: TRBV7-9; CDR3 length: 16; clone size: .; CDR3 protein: CASSSTSGGFQETQYF; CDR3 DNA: TGTGCCAGCAGCTCGACTAGCGGGGGGTTCCAAGAGACCCAGTACTTC
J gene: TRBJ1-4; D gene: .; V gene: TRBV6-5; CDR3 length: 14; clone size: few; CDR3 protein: CASSKQGAQEKLFF; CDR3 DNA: TGTGCCAGCAGTAAACAGGGCGCGCAGGAAAAACTGTTTTTT
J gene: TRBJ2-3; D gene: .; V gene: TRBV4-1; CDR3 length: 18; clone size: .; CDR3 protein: CASSQVFPLSGYTDTQYF; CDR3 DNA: TGCGCCAGCAGCCAAGTTTTTCCCTTATCGGGGTACACAGATACGCAGTATTTT
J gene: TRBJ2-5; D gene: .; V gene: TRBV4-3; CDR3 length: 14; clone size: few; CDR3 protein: CASSQGVAPETQYF; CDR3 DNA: TGCGCCAGCAGCCAAGGTGTAGCTCCGGAGACCCAGTACTTC
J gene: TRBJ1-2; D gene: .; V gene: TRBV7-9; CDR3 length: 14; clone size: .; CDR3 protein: CASSLAEGPYGYTF; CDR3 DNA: TGTGCCAGCAGCTTAGCCGAGGGGCCCTATGGCTACACCTTC
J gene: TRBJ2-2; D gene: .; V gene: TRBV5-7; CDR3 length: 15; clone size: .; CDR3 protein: CASISGVMNTGELFF; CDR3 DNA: TGTGCCAGCATATCTGGGGTGATGAACACCGGGGAGCTGTTTTTT
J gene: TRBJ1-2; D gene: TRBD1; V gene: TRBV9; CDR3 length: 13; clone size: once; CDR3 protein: CASSADRGYGYTF; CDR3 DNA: TGTGCCAGCAGCGCTGACAGGGGCTATGGCTACACCTTC
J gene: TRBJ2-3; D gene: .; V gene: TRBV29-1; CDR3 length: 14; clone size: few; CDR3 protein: CSVDSGVYTDTQYF; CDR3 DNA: TGCAGCGTTGACTCGGGGGTGTACACAGATACGCAGTATTTT
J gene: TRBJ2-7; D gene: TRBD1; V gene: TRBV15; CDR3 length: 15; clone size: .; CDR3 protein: CATSRAGTGTYEQYF; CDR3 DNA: TGTGCCACCAGCAGAGCCGGGACAGGGACCTACGAGCAGTACTTC
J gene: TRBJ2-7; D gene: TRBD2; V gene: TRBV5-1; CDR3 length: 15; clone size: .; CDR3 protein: CASSTGLAGEDEQYF; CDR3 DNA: TGCGCCAGCAGCACCGGACTAGCGGGGGAGGACGAGCAGTACTTC
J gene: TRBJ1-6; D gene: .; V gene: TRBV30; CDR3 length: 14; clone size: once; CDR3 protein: CAWRMTGRGSPLHF; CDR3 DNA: TGTGCCTGGAGAATGACCGGTAGGGGATCACCCCTCCACTTT
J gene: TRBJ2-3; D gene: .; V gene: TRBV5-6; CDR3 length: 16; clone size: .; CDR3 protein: CASSFPPGTSTDTQYF; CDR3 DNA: TGTGCCAGCAGTTTCCCCCCCGGGACTAGCACAGATACGCAGTATTTT
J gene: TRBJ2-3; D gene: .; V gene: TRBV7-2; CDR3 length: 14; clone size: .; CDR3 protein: CASSLGTGTDTQYF; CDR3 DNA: TGTGCCAGCAGCTTAGGGACCGGCACAGATACGCAGTATTTT
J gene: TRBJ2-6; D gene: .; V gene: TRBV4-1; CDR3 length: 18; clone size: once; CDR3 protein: CASSQDVATSSGANVLTF; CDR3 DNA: TGCGCCAGCAGCCAAGATGTGGCGACGAGCTCTGGGGCCAACGTCCTGACTTTC
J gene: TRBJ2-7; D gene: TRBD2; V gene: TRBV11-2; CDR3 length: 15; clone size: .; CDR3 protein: CASSLVAGGPYEQYF; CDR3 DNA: TGTGCCAGCAGCTTAGTTGCGGGGGGGCCCTACGAGCAGTACTTC
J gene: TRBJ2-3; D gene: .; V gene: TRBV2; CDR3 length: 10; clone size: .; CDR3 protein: CASNIDTQYF; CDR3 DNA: TGTGCCAGCAATATAGATACGCAGTATTTT
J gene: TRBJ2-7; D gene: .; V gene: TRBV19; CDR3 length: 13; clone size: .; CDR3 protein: CASSIGQSYEQYF; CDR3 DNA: TGTGCCAGTAGTATTGGGCAGTCCTACGAGCAGTACTTC
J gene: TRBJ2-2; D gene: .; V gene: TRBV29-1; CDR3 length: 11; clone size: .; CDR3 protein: CSVGFTGELFF; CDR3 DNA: TGCAGCGTTGGTTTCACCGGGGAGCTGTTTTTT
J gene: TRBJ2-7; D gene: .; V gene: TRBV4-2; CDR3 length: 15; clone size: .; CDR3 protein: CASSQDRGSERPQYF; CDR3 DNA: TGTGCCAGCAGCCAAGATCGCGGCAGCGAAAGGCCGCAGTACTTC
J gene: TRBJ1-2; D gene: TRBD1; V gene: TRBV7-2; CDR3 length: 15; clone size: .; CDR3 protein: CASSEGTVDNYGYTF; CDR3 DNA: TGTGCCAGCAGCGAGGGGACAGTAGATAACTATGGCTACACCTTC
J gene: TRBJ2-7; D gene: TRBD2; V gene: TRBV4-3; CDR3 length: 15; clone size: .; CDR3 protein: CASSRLAGPNYEQYF; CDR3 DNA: TGCGCCAGCAGCCGACTAGCGGGGCCCAACTACGAGCAGTACTTC
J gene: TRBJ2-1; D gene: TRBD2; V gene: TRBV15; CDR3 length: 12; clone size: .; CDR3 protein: CATSRELAGQFF; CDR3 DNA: TGTGCCACCAGCAGAGAACTAGCGGGACAGTTCTTC
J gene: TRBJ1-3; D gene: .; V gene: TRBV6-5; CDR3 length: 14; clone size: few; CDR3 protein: CASRQGYSGNTIYF; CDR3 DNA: TGTGCCAGCAGACAGGGTTACTCTGGAAACACCATATATTTT
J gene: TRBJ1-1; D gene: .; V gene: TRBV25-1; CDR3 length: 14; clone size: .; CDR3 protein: CASSERTGSSEAFF; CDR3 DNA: TGTGCCAGCAGCGAGCGCACGGGCTCTTCTGAAGCTTTCTTT
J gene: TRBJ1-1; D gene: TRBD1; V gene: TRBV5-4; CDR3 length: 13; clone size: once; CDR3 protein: CASSQEQGTEAFF; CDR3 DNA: TGTGCCAGCAGCCAGGAACAGGGGACTGAAGCTTTCTTT
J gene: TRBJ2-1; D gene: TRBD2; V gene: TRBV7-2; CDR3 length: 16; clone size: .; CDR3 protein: CASSHLAGGPYNEQFF; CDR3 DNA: TGTGCCAGCAGCCACCTAGCGGGGGGGCCCTACAATGAGCAGTTCTTC
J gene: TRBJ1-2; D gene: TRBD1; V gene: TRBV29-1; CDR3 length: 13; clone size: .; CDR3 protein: CSAGDSLKGGYTF; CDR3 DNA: TGCAGCGCCGGGGACAGCTTGAAGGGTGGCTACACCTTC
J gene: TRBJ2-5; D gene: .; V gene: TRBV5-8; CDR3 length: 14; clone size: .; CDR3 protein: CASSNRVKGETQYF; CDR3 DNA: TGTGCCAGCAGCAATCGGGTCAAGGGAGAGACCCAGTACTTC
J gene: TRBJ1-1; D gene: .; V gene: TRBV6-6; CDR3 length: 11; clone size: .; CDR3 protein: CASRGRSEAFF; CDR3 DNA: TGTGCCAGCCGGGGAAGAAGTGAAGCTTTCTTT
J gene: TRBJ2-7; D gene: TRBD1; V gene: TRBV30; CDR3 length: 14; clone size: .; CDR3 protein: CAWTFNRGPYEQYF; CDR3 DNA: TGTGCCTGGACCTTCAACAGGGGACCCTACGAGCAGTACTTC
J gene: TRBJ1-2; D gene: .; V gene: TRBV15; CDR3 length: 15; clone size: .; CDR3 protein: CATSRDLGLSYGYTF; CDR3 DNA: TGTGCCACCAGCAGAGATTTGGGTCTATCCTATGGCTACACCTTC
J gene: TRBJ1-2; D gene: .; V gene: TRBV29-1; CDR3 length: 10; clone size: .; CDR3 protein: CSVEVGTTDF; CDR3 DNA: TGCAGCGTTGAAGTGGGGACTACCGACTTC
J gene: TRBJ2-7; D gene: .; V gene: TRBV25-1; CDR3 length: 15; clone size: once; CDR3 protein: CASSELGGGPYEQYF; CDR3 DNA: TGTGCCAGCAGTGAATTGGGCGGGGGCCCCTACGAGCAGTACTTC
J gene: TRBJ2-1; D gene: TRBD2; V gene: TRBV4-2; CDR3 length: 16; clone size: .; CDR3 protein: CASSQEVAGGYNEQFF; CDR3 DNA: TGTGCCAGCAGCCAAGAGGTAGCGGGGGGCTACAATGAGCAGTTCTTC
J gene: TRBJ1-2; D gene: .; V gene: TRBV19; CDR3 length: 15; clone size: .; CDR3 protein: CASSPGGRENYGYTF; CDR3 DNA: TGTGCCAGTAGCCCCGGAGGCAGGGAGAACTATGGCTACACCTTC
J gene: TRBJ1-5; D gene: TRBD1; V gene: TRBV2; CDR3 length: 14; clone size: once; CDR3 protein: CASRRDRDNQPQHF; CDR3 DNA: TGTGCCAGCAGGAGGGACAGGGACAATCAGCCCCAGCATTTT
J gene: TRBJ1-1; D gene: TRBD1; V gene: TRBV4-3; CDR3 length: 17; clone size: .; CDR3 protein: CASSQGRGQARNTEAFF; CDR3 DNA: TGCGCCAGCAGCCAAGGACGGGGACAGGCCAGAAACACTGAAGCTTTCTTT
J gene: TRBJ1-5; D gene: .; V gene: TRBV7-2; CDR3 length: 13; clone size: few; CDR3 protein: CASSSDRSQPQHF; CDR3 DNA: TGTGCCAGCAGCTCTGACCGAAGTCAGCCCCAGCATTTT
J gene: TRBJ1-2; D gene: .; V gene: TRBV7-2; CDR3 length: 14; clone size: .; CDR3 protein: CASSPRDGYYGYTF; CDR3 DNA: TGTGCCAGCAGCCCTCGGGACGGTTACTATGGCTACACCTTC
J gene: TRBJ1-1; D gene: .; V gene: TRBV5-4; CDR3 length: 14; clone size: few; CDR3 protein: CASSLEGDLTEAFF; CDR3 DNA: TGTGCCAGCAGCTTGGAAGGGGATCTGACTGAAGCTTTCTTT
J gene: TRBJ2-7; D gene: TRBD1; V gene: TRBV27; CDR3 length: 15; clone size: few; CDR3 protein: CASSLVGTGGYKQYF; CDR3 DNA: TGTGCCAGCAGTTTAGTCGGGACAGGGGGCTATAAGCAGTACTTC
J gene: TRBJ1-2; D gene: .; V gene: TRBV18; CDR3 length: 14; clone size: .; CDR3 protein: CASSPLTARNGYTF; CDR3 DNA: TGTGCCAGCTCACCGTTAACAGCGAGAAATGGCTACACCTTC
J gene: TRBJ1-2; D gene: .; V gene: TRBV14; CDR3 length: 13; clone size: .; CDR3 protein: CASSQSQPGGYTF; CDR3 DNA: TGTGCCAGCAGCCAATCCCAACCGGGTGGCTACACCTTC
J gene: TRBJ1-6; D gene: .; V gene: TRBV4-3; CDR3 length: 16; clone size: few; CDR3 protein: CASSQDGRGSNSPLHF; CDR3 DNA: TGCGCCAGCAGCCAAGATGGGAGGGGGAGTAATTCACCCCTCCACTTT
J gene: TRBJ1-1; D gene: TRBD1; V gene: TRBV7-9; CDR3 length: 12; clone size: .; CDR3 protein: CASSDRDAEAFF; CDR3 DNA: TGTGCCAGCAGTGACAGGGACGCTGAAGCTTTCTTT
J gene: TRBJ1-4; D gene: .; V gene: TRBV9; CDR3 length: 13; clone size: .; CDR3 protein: CASSVDSSEKLFF; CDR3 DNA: TGTGCCAGCAGCGTTGACAGTAGCGAAAAACTGTTTTTT
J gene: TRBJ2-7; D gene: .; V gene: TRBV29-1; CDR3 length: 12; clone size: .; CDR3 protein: CSVEDGTYEQYF; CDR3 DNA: TGCAGCGTTGAAGATGGGACCTACGAGCAGTACTTC
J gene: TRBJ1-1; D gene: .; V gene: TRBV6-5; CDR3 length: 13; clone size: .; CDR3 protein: CASSPGPGTEAFF; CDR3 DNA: TGTGCCAGCAGTCCCGGACCGGGCACTGAAGCTTTCTTT
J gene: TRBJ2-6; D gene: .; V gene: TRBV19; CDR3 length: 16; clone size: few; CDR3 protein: CASTVGRPSGANVLTF; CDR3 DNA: TGTGCCAGTACCGTCGGACGGCCCTCTGGGGCCAACGTCCTGACTTTC
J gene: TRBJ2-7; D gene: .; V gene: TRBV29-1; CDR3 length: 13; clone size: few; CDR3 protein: CSAASTFSYEQYF; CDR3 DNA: TGCAGCGCAGCTAGCACCTTCTCCTACGAGCAGTACTTC